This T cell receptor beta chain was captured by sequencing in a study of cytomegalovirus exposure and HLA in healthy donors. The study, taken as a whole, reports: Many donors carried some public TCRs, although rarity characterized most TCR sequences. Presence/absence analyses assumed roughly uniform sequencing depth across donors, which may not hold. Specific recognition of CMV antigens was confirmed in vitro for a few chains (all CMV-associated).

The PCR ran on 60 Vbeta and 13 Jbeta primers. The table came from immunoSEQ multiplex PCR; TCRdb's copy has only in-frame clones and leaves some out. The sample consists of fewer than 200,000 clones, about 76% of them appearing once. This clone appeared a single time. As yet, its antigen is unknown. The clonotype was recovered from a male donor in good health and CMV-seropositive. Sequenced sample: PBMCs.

CDR3: CASAPAGVEGYTF. CDR3 DNA: TGCGCCAGCGCGCCGGCAGGGGTGGAAGGCTACACCTTC. The chain carries TRBV5-1 and TRBJ1-2; tentative D call: TRBD1 (6 bases). This CDR3 has 13 amino acids. Trimming left V 7 bases short and J 8 bases short, with 18 bases between. Germline values: CDR1 SGHRS, CDR2 YFSETQ.